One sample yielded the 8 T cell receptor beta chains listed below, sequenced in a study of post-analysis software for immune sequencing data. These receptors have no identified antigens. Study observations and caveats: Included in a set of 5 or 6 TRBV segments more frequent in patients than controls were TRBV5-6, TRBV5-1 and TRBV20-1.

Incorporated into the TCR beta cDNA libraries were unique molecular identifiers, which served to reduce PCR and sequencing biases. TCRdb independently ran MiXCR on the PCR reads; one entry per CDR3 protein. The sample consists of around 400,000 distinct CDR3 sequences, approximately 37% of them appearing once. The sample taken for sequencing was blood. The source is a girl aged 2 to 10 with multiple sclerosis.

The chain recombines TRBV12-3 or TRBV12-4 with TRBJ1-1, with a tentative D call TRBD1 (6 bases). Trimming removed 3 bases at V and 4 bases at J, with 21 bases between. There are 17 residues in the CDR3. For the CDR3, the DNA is TGTGCCAGCAGTTTCGTCTGGTCCGACCGAGGGGGCACTGAAGCTTTCTTT. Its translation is CASSFVWSDRGGTEAFF.

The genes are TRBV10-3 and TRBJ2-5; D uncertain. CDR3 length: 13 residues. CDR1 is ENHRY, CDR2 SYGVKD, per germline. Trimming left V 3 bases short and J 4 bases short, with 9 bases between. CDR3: CAISDRSVETQYF. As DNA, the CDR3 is TGTGCCATCAGTGATCGGTCAGTAGAGACCCAGTACTTC.

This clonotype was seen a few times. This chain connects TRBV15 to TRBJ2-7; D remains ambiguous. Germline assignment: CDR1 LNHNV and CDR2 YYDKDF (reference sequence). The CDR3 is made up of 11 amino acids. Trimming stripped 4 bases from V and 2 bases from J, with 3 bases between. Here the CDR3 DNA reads TGTGCCACCAGCAACCCCTACGAGCAGTACTTC. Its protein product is CATSNPYEQYF.

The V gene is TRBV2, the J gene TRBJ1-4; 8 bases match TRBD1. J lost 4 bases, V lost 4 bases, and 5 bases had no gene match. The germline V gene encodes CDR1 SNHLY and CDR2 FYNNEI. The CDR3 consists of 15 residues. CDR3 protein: CASSVWTGRNEKLFF. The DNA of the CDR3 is TGTGCCAGCAGTGTATGGACAGGGCGTAATGAAAAACTGTTTTTT.

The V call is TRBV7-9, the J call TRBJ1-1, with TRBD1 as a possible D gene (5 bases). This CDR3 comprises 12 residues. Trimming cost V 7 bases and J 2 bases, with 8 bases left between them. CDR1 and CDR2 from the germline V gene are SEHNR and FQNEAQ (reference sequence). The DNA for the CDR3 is TGTGCCAGCAATGGGGGTAACACTGAAGCTTTCTTT. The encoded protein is CASNGGNTEAFF. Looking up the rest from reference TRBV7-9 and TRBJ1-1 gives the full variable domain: DTGVSQNPRHKITKRGQNVTFRCDPISEHNRLYWYRQTLGQGPEFLTYFQNEAQLEKSRLLSDRFSAERPKGSFSTLEIQRTEQGDSAMYLCASNGGNTEAFFGQGTRLTVV.

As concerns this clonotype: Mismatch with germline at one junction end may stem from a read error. The CDR3 DNA follows: TGTGTCAGCAGTCGCCTGACAGAAGAATTATACAATGAGCAGTTCTTC. Translation gives CVSSRLTEELYNEQFF. V usage is TRBV6-2 or TRBV6-3 and J usage is TRBJ2-1, with D possibly TRBD1 on 5 matching bases. This CDR3 is 16 amino acids long. CDR1 and CDR2 (germline): MNHEY, SVGEGT.

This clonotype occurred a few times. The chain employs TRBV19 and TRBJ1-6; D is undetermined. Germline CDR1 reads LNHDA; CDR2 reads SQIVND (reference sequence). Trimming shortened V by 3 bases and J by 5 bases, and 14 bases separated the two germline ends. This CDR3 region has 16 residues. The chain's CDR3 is CASSIAAGSNNSPLHF. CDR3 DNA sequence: TGTGCCAGTAGTATCGCGGCAGGATCGAATAATTCACCCCTCCACTTT.

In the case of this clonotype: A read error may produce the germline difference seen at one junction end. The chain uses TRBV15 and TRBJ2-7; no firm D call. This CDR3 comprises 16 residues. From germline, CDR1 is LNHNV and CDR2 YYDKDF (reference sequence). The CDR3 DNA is TGTGTCACCAGCAGAGATATATTCCAGAGAAGCTACGAGCAGTACTTC. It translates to CVTSRDIFQRSYEQYF.